This T cell receptor beta chain was captured in a study of OX40 agonist ivuxolimab in advanced cancers. Across the study: Partial responses were achieved by three patients: one hepatocellular carcinoma, two cutaneous melanoma. Overall study results and limits: Clonal expansion by week 6 occurred in CD4+ and CD8+ blood T cells (at 0.1 to 3.0 mg/kg).

This table comes from immunoSEQ multiplex PCR, and its TCRdb copy is limited to in-frame clones, with some not included. The data hold fewer than 70,000 clones, with roughly 90% observed a single time. About this clone itself: Its antigen is undetermined.

V lost 4 bases, J lost 6 bases, and 11 bases stayed unmatched. The CDR3 loop spans 17 amino acids. The germline V gene has CDR1 LGHNA and CDR2 YSLEER. The genes are TRBV4-3 and TRBJ2-1, with 11 bases lining up with TRBD2. This clonotype was obtained from an adult with an advanced solid tumor such as melanoma, head and neck, liver or kidney cancer. Here the sequenced sample was CD4+ or CD8+ T cells sorted from blood, taken in a trial of the OX40 agonist ivuxolimab. For the CDR3, the DNA is TGCGCCAGCAGCCCGTCAACCCTTCTAGCGGGGGGCAATGAGCAGTTCTTC. Amino acids: CASSPSTLLAGGNEQFF.